This entry describes one TCR beta chain. The CDR3 totals 14 residues. The ends lost 4 bases at V and 8 bases at J; junction bases unmatched: 6. Germline V CDR1 and CDR2: LGHNA, YSLEER. The data stem from a study of blood T cell repertoires in COVID-19. Study background: Samples came from the United States, Italy and Spain, spanning acute and convalescent COVID-19.

In the original workflow: Using reference gene primer amplification, nucleated cell counts were estimated. Method: immunoSEQ multiplex PCR; TCRdb's copy keeps in-frame clones and lacks some. V, J and clone size are taken as reported in that table, and D and trimming were inferred from the DNA itself. The table records 35,000 to 45,000 clones, just over 90% of them present only once. While infection was still active, Seattle patients were enrolled and then followed longitudinally. The chain carries TRBV4-3 and TRBJ1-2; 11 bases are shared with TRBD1. This clonotype originated in a man aged 45-65 years with COVID-19, enrolled during active disease. The sequenced sample was peripheral blood. The CDR3: CASSLGQGARGYTF. For the CDR3, the DNA is TGCGCCAGCAGCCTTGGACAGGGGGCTAGGGGCTACACCTTC.